A selection of T cell receptor beta chains follows, all from one sample in a study of CD8 T cells in ankylosing spondylitis. TCRdb re-analysed the 5' RACE reads in MiXCR, keeping a single row per CDR3 protein. The repertoire includes about 130,000 distinct CDR3 sequences, 7% of them detected once, and more than 10% sits in the top ten. The sample comprised blood, either unsorted or a sorted T cell fraction (not recorded which). The source is a male donor with ankylosing spondylitis or in good health (not recorded which). Both conserved end residues are part of each CDR3. Fields, in order: J gene, V gene, CDR3 protein.

j_gene: TRBJ2-7; v_gene: TRBV5-1; CDR3aa: CASSLLAGLAGGPSHEQYF
j_gene: TRBJ2-7; v_gene: TRBV5-5; CDR3aa: CASSPTGTTSYEQYF
j_gene: TRBJ2-3; v_gene: TRBV5-8; CDR3aa: CASSLYRRDRVDTQYF
j_gene: TRBJ2-1; v_gene: TRBV7-8; CDR3aa: CASSFAGAGPPSEQFF
j_gene: TRBJ1-1; v_gene: TRBV5-1; CDR3aa: CASAMDTEAFF
j_gene: TRBJ1-6; v_gene: TRBV3-1; CDR3aa: CATRKGKGFWNSPLHF
j_gene: TRBJ2-2; v_gene: TRBV7-9; CDR3aa: CASSLVSLGSAGELFF
j_gene: TRBJ1-1; v_gene: TRBV5-1; CDR3aa: CASTHGENTEAFF
j_gene: TRBJ1-4; v_gene: TRBV9; CDR3aa: CASSGGSSATNEKLFF
j_gene: TRBJ2-2; v_gene: TRBV20-1; CDR3aa: CSAKPGQNTGELFF
j_gene: TRBJ2-3; v_gene: TRBV14; CDR3aa: CASSQRRGGRADTQYF
j_gene: TRBJ2-3; v_gene: TRBV20-1; CDR3aa: CSARDWQGPDTQYF
j_gene: TRBJ2-1; v_gene: TRBV6-6; CDR3aa: CASSYEWSEQFF
j_gene: TRBJ1-3; v_gene: TRBV2; CDR3aa: CASGQNRNTIYF
j_gene: TRBJ1-1; v_gene: TRBV7-3; CDR3aa: CASSFQGFAEAFF
j_gene: TRBJ2-3; v_gene: TRBV6-4; CDR3aa: CASSDGGTGSRTDTQYF
j_gene: TRBJ1-6; v_gene: TRBV5-6; CDR3aa: CASATSADDSPLHF
j_gene: TRBJ2-5; v_gene: TRBV7-2; CDR3aa: CASSFVDQETQYF
j_gene: TRBJ2-1; v_gene: TRBV4-2; CDR3aa: CASSQGRLANNEQFF
j_gene: TRBJ2-3; v_gene: TRBV6-2/TRBV6-3; CDR3aa: CASSYGRMTDTQYF
j_gene: TRBJ1-1; v_gene: TRBV5-1; CDR3aa: CASSLVVGDTEAFF
j_gene: TRBJ1-5; v_gene: TRBV15; CDR3aa: CATTSVDIKQPQHF
j_gene: TRBJ1-1; v_gene: TRBV5-8; CDR3aa: CASSLGAGNAEAFF
j_gene: TRBJ2-3; v_gene: TRBV9; CDR3aa: CASSVASVDTQYF
j_gene: TRBJ1-2; v_gene: TRBV6-5; CDR3aa: CASSSPGARNYGYTF
j_gene: TRBJ1-2; v_gene: TRBV10-3; CDR3aa: CAIENEGQGAGGYTF
j_gene: TRBJ2-1; v_gene: TRBV20-1; CDR3aa: CTATSGSVFYNEQFF
j_gene: TRBJ2-7; v_gene: TRBV18; CDR3aa: CASSPTTGTDEQYF
j_gene: TRBJ2-3; v_gene: TRBV7-2; CDR3aa: CASSNAGADTQYF
j_gene: TRBJ1-1; v_gene: TRBV25-1; CDR3aa: CASKTAATEAFF
j_gene: TRBJ2-2; v_gene: TRBV12-3/TRBV12-4; CDR3aa: CAITSLRGLAGGRTGELFF
j_gene: TRBJ2-7; v_gene: TRBV25-1; CDR3aa: CASRRSPRQQYF
j_gene: TRBJ2-3; v_gene: TRBV7-3; CDR3aa: CASSPYATDTQYF
j_gene: TRBJ1-5; v_gene: TRBV15; CDR3aa: CATRKDRGSYQPQHF
j_gene: TRBJ2-5; v_gene: TRBV5-1; CDR3aa: CASSFGAGETQYF